A single sample is the source of the 19 T cell receptor beta chains below, sequenced in a study of cytomegalovirus exposure and HLA in healthy donors. The primer mix had 60 Vbeta and 13 Jbeta primers. The assay was immunoSEQ multiplex PCR, and TCRdb's table has in-frame clones only and misses some. There are roughly 170,000 clones in the sample; roughly 84% occur only once, and roughly 1.5% lies in the top ten. The sample consisted of PBMCs. Receptors were obtained from a male donor in good health and CMV-seronegative.

This rearrangement joins TRBV6-1 to TRBJ2-2, with a weak D call TRBD1 (5 bases). V was shortened by 6 bases and J by 5 bases, with 10 bases between the two germline ends. Germline lookup yields CDR1 MNHNS and CDR2 SASEGT. The CDR3 is made up of 13 amino acids. For the CDR3, the DNA is TGTGCCAGCAGCCAGAAGGGGACCGGGGAGCTGTTTTTT. It yields the protein CASSQKGTGELFF.

The DNA of the CDR3 is TGTGCCAGCAGCTTTATTCATCAGCCCCAGCATTTT. This encodes CASSFIHQPQHF. The chain has TRBV5-8 and TRBJ1-5, with D hard to call. The CDR3 length is 12 residues. Germline values: CDR1 SGHTS, CDR2 YDEGEE. V gave up 2 bases and J gave up 5 bases, with 5 bases separating them.

V and J are TRBV10-3 and TRBJ1-5, with D perhaps matching TRBD1 (5 bases). The CDR3 is 14 residues long. Looked up from germline, CDR1 is ENHRY and CDR2 is SYGVKD. Trimming took off 6 bases at V and 2 bases at J, with 11 bases between the two ends. Here the CDR3 DNA reads TGTGCCATCAGGCGGGACGGTGGCAATCAGCCCCAGCATTTT. Protein product: CAIRRDGGNQPQHF.

This clone was seen a few times. V is TRBV10-3 and J is TRBJ2-2; D not resolved. CDR1 and CDR2 (germline): ENHRY, SYGVKD. The germline V and J ends were trimmed by 3 bases and 2 bases, with 10 bases remaining between them. The CDR3 runs 15 residues. CDR3 nucleotide sequence: TGTGCCATCAGTGACTTTACTTCTAACACCGGGGAGCTGTTTTTT. As protein: CAISDFTSNTGELFF.

DNA of the CDR3: TGTGCCAGCAGTACCGGGACAGGGGACTCCTACGAGCAGTACTTC. Residues: CASSTGTGDSYEQYF. This chain connects TRBV6-5 to TRBJ2-7, with 10 bases fitting TRBD1. V gave up 5 bases and J gave up 0 bases; unmatched junction bases: 4. The germline V gene encodes CDR1 MNHEY and CDR2 SVGAGI. This CDR3 has 15 amino acids.

CDR3 region: CASSIRGGDSYEQYF. The CDR3 DNA reads as TGTGCCAGTAGTATCAGGGGAGGGGACTCCTACGAGCAGTACTTC. The chain is built from TRBV19 and TRBJ2-7; tentative D call: TRBD2 (7 bases). CDR3 length: 15 amino acids. V was pared by 3 bases and J by 0 bases, with 12 bases between. Germline lookup yields CDR1 LNHDA and CDR2 SQIVND (reference sequence).

The rearrangement uses TRBV9 and TRBJ2-7, with 7 bases lining up with TRBD2. The CDR3 is 14 residues long. Germline lookup yields CDR1 SGDLS and CDR2 YYNGEE. Trimming took 3 bases from V and 0 from J; bases not matched to a gene: 3. The DNA of the CDR3 is TGTGCCAGCAGCGACCGGGACTACTCCTACGAGCAGTACTTC. This codes for CASSDRDYSYEQYF.

The chain combines TRBV10-3 with TRBJ2-1, with unresolved D. Germline values: CDR1 ENHRY, CDR2 SYGVKD. V was cut by 0 bases and J by 2 bases, with 8 bases left in between. The CDR3 consists of 15 residues. The CDR3 bases are TGTGCCATCAGTGAGTCCCGACTGCCCTACAATGAGCAGTTCTTC. Residues: CAISESRLPYNEQFF.

This clone was counted a few times. The gene calls are TRBV6-1 and TRBJ2-7; 7 nucleotides match TRBD1. CDR1 and CDR2 from the germline V gene are MNHNS and SASEGT. Losses at the gene ends were 5 bases for V and 3 bases for J; bases not matched to a gene: 10. The CDR3 is 15 amino acids. The CDR3: CASSRTGDGYYEQYF. In DNA, the CDR3 is TGTGCCAGCAGTCGAACAGGGGATGGTTACTACGAGCAGTACTTC.

This chain joins TRBV5-4 and TRBJ2-5; 8 nucleotides match TRBD2. With V trimmed by 4 bases and J by 5 bases, 13 bases remained unmatched. The germline gives CDR1 SGHNT, CDR2 YYREEE (reference sequence). There are 16 residues in the CDR3. The CDR3: CASSPGTSGGGETQYF. The CDR3 DNA sequence: TGTGCCAGCAGCCCGGGTACGAGCGGGGGCGGGGAGACCCAGTACTTC. The whole variable domain, remainder taken from reference TRBV5-4 and TRBJ2-5, is ETGVTQSPTHLIKTRGQQVTLRCSSQSGHNTVSWYQQALGQGPQFIFQYYREEENGRGNFPPRFSGLQFPNYSSELNVNALELDDSALYLCASSPGTSGGGETQYFGPGTRLLVL.

V and J are TRBV4-3 and TRBJ1-2; D perhaps matches TRBD1 (5 bases). The CDR3 runs to 12 residues. Trimming cost V 1 base and J 7 bases, with 7 bases left between them. Germline V gene data show CDR1 as LGHNA and CDR2 as YSLEER. CDR3 DNA sequence: TGCGCCAGCAGCCAAGTGGGGGGTGGCTACACCTTC. It is translated as CASSQVGGGYTF.

The chain joins TRBV5-6 to TRBJ1-4, with 9 bases fitting TRBD1. Germline loops: CDR1 SGHDT, CDR2 YYEEEE. V dropped 4 bases and J dropped 15; count of bases not matched to a gene: 7. The CDR3 is made up of 12 amino acids. The chain's CDR3 is CASSATGGKMFF. DNA of the CDR3: TGTGCCAGCAGCGCTACAGGGGGCAAAATGTTTTTT.

V and J are TRBV21-1 and TRBJ1-1; TRBD1 reflects the table's D call only, with no check against the DNA. TRBV21-1 is a pseudogene. This CDR3 contains 16 residues. CDR3 in DNA: TGTGCCAGCAGCAAAGACAGGGTTTTACTGAACACTGAAGCTTTCTTT. Protein: CASSKDRVLLNTEAFF.

The rearrangement links TRBV6-5 to TRBJ2-7, with TRBD2 as a possible D gene (6 bases). V lost 8 bases and J lost 6, with 11 bases in between. CDR3 length: 11 residues. CDR1 and CDR2 (germline): MNHEY, SVGAGI. CDR3 nucleotides: TGTGCCAGCGGGACTGCGCGCGAGCAGTACTTC. This sequence encodes CASGTAREQYF.

The rearrangement uses TRBV11-2 and TRBJ1-4, with no clear D. Trimming took 5 bases from V and 0 from J, leaving 13 bases between them. CDR1 SGHAT and CDR2 FQNNGV come from the germline V gene. The CDR3 has 16 amino acids. This chain's CDR3 is CASSDGSFPTNEKLFF. The CDR3 DNA reads TGTGCCAGCAGCGACGGGTCCTTCCCAACTAATGAAAAACTGTTTTTT.

This clone occurred a few times. CDR3 loop: CASSYGLGGITGELFF. As DNA, the CDR3 is TGTGCCAGCAGTTACGGGCTAGGGGGCATAACCGGGGAGCTGTTTTTT. The chain links TRBV6-5 to TRBJ2-2, with 7 positions matching TRBD1. This CDR3 comprises 16 residues. Trimming at V came to 2 bases and at J to 5 bases, leaving 8 bases not matched to a gene. Germline V gives CDR1 MNHEY, CDR2 SVGAGI.

The chain carries TRBV6-5 and TRBJ2-7, with TRBD2 identical over 12 bases. Germline CDR1 and CDR2: MNHEY and SVGAGI. CDR3 size: 14 residues. Unmatched junction bases numbered 6, after V lost 6 bases and J lost 6 bases. The CDR3 loop is CASRATSGSPEQYF. CDR3 DNA: TGTGCCAGCAGGGCGACTAGCGGGAGTCCCGAGCAGTACTTC.

This rearrangement joins TRBV7-2 to TRBJ1-5; D gene ambiguous. Trimming took off 1 base at V and 1 base at J, with 8 bases between the two ends. CDR1 SGHTA and CDR2 FQGNSA come from the germline V gene. The CDR3 sequence is 15 residues long. CDR3 nucleotides: TGTGCCAGCAGCTTAGTGAACAGAAGCAATCAGCCCCAGCATTTT. Translation gives CASSLVNRSNQPQHF.

The chain combines TRBV18 with TRBJ2-7; possibly TRBD2 for D (5 bases). Germline CDR1 reads KGHSH; CDR2 reads LQKENI. Between the trimmed V and J ends, which lost 3 bases and 0 bases, there was a span of 6 bases. The length of the CDR3 is 13 residues. The CDR3: CASSPGVSYEQYF. CDR3 DNA sequence: TGTGCCAGCTCACCCGGGGTCTCCTACGAGCAGTACTTC.